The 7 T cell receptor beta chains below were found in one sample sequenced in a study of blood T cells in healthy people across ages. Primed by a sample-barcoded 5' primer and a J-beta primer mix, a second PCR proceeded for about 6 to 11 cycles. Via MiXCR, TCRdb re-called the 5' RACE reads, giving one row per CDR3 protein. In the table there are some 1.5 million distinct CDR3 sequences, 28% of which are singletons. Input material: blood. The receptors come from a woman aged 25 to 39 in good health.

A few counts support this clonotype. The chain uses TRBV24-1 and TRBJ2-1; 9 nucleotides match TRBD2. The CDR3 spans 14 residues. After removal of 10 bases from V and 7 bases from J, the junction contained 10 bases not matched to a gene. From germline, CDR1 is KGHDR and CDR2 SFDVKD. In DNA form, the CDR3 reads TGTGCCACGGAACCTAGCGGGACGAGGAATGAGCAGTTCTTC. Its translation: CATEPSGTRNEQFF.

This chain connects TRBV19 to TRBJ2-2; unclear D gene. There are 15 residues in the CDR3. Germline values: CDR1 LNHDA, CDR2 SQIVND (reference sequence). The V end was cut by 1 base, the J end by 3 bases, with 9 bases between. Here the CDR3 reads CASSIGVRYTGELFF. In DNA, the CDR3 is TGTGCCAGTAGTATAGGGGTTCGGTACACCGGGGAGCTGTTTTTT.

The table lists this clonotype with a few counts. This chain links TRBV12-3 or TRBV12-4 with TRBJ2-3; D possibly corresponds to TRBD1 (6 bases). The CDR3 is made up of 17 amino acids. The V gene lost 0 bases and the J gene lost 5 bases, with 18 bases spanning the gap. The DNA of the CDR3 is TGTGCCAGCAGTTTAGCTGGCAGGGGTAGGTCAGGAGATACGCAGTATTTT. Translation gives CASSLAGRGRSGDTQYF.

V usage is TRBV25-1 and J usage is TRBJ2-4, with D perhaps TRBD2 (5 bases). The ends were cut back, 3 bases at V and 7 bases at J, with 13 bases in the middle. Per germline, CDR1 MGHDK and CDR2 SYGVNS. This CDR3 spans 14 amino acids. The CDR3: CASSEPYSGNIQYF. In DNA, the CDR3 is TGTGCCAGCAGTGAGCCTTACTCGGGGAACATTCAGTACTTC. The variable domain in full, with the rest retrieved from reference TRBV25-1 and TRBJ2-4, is EADIYQTPRYLVIGTGKKITLECSQTMGHDKMYWYQQDPGMELHLIHYSYGVNSTEKGDLSSESTVSRIRTEHFPLTLESARPSHTSQYLCASSEPYSGNIQYFGAGTRLSVL.

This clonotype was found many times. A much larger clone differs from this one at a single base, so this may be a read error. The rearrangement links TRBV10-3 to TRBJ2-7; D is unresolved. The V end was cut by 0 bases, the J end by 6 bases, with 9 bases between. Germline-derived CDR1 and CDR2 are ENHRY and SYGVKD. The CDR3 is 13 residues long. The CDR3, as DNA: TGTGCCATCAGTGAGTCAGGTCTCCCCGAGCAGTACTTC. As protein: CAISESGLPEQYF.

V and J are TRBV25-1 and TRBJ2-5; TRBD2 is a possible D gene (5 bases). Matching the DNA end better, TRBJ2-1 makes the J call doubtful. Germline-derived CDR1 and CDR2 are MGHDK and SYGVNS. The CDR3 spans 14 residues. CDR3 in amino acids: CASSQPGYQETQFF. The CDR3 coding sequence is TGTGCCAGCAGTCAACCGGGGTACCAAGAGACCCAGTTCTTC.

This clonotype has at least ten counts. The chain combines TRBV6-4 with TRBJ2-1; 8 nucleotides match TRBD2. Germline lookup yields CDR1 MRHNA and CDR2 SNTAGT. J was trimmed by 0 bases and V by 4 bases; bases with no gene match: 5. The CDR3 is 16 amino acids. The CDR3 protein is CASSATSGSSYNEQFF. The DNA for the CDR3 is TGTGCCAGCAGTGCAACTAGCGGTAGCTCCTACAATGAGCAGTTCTTC.